The T cell receptor beta chain under discussion was sequenced for a study of T cells in Graves' hyperthyroidism and ophthalmopathy. Notes on the study in general: Also found in blood were most expanded thyroid clonotypes above 0.001.

Diagnosis relied on clinical symptoms, serum thyroxine and TRAb, thyroid ultrasound and orbital computed tomography. There are a few counts of this clonotype. No antigen is known for it. The investigators amplified TCR beta CDR3 regions from RNA transcripts. An initial round of RT-PCR targeting the TCR CDR3 relied on the HTBI primer set. One entry per CDR3 protein, called by TCRdb with MiXCR from the multiplex PCR reads. The repertoire holds around 370,000 distinct CDR3 sequences, approximately 18% seen once, with 35% to 50% in the top ten. This CDR3 comprises 13 residues. Germline CDR1 and CDR2: MNHEY and SVGEGT. Trimming took off 2 bases at V and 4 bases at J, with 6 bases between the two ends.

The chain uses TRBV6-2 or TRBV6-3 and TRBJ2-1; D possibly corresponds to TRBD2 (6 bases). The receptor's source is a man younger than 35 with Graves' ophthalmopathy. The sample taken for sequencing was blood. The CDR3 coding sequence is TGTGCCAGCAGTTACGGGAGGTACAATGAGCAGTTCTTC. This translates into CASSYGRYNEQFF.